This TCR beta chain was identified during a study of T-cell memory formation after mild COVID-19. TCRdb reanalysed the 5' RACE reads using MiXCR and keeps one entry per CDR3 protein. Here the sample spans approximately 410,000 distinct CDR3 sequences, about 22% being singletons. This clonotype appeared a few times. CDR3 length equals 14 residues. Germline V lookup: CDR1 MNHNY, CDR2 SVGAGI (reference sequence). The J segment lost 5 bases and the V segment lost 4 bases, leaving 6 bases of the junction unmatched. This clonotype was obtained from an adult woman who had mild COVID-19 (a few samples of this study predate the infection). Cell type and time point are not known. Input material: PBMCs or a T cell subset sorted from them (not recorded which). The chain links TRBV6-6 to TRBJ1-1; TRBD1 aligns across 8 bases. Here the CDR3 reads CASSFMDRETEAFF. For the CDR3, the DNA is TGTGCCAGCAGTTTCATGGACAGGGAGACTGAAGCTTTCTTT.